This is a list of T cell receptor beta chains from one sample in a study of control samples from healthy donors and cancer patients. Only in-frame clones appear in the TCRdb table, and some are missing; sequencing was by immunoSEQ multiplex PCR. The sample carries over 85,000 clones, 92% recorded once. Sequenced sample: blood. The receptor set was obtained from a woman aged 18-29 years in good health. The CDR3 runs from the conserved cysteine through the conserved F or W. A D gene is named only where the DNA matches it firmly. Clone size is not always given. Where it is, it says once, few, many or a class for expanded clones.

d_gene: .
abundance: .
j_gene: TRBJ2-5
v_gene: TRBV27
CDR3nt: TGTGCCAGCAGTTTATTGGGGGGTACAGAGACCCAGTACTTC
CDR3aa: CASSLLGGTETQYF

d_gene: TRBD1
abundance: .
j_gene: TRBJ1-2
v_gene: TRBV11-2
CDR3nt: TGTGCCAGCAGCCGTCTGTCCGGGACAGGGGGGTATGGCTACACCTTC
CDR3aa: CASSRLSGTGGYGYTF

d_gene: TRBD1
abundance: .
j_gene: TRBJ1-2
v_gene: TRBV11-3
CDR3nt: TGTGCCAGCGCGGACAGGGGTGGATATGGCTACACCTTC
CDR3aa: CASADRGGYGYTF

d_gene: .
abundance: .
j_gene: TRBJ2-7
v_gene: TRBV4-2
CDR3nt: TGTGCCAGCAGCCAAACAGGGCACTACGAGCAGTACTTC
CDR3aa: CASSQTGHYEQYF

d_gene: TRBD2
abundance: .
j_gene: TRBJ2-3
v_gene: TRBV19
CDR3nt: TGTGCCAGTAGCGGGACTAGCGGGACAGATACGCAGTATTTT
CDR3aa: CASSGTSGTDTQYF

d_gene: .
abundance: .
j_gene: TRBJ1-2
v_gene: TRBV9
CDR3nt: TGTGCCAGCAGCGTAGGGGCCAAAAGCTGGGGCTACACCTTC
CDR3aa: CASSVGAKSWGYTF

d_gene: .
abundance: .
j_gene: TRBJ1-1
v_gene: TRBV7-2
CDR3nt: TGTGCCAGCAGCTTCGACAGTCTGAACACTGAAGCTTTCTTT
CDR3aa: CASSFDSLNTEAFF

d_gene: TRBD1
abundance: .
j_gene: TRBJ1-2
v_gene: TRBV6-5
CDR3nt: TGTGCCAGCAGAACCCCGGGACAGTTGAACTATGGCTACACCTTC
CDR3aa: CASRTPGQLNYGYTF

d_gene: TRBD1
abundance: few
j_gene: TRBJ1-5
v_gene: TRBV10-2
CDR3nt: TGCGCCAGCAGCCAAGGGGACAGGTCGAATCAGCCCCAGCATTTT
CDR3aa: CASSQGDRSNQPQHF

d_gene: TRBD2
abundance: .
j_gene: TRBJ2-3
v_gene: TRBV9
CDR3nt: TGTGCCAGCAGCGTAGGCGGGGGTAGCACAGATACGCAGTATTTT
CDR3aa: CASSVGGGSTDTQYF

d_gene: .
abundance: .
j_gene: TRBJ2-7
v_gene: TRBV25-1
CDR3nt: TGTGCCAGCAGTGAATTCCAGACACCGACCTACGAGCAGTACTTC
CDR3aa: CASSEFQTPTYEQYF

d_gene: .
abundance: .
j_gene: TRBJ1-2
v_gene: TRBV28
CDR3nt: TGTGCCAGCAGTTTACGGTGGGGCTATGGCTACACCTTC
CDR3aa: CASSLRWGYGYTF

d_gene: TRBD1
abundance: .
j_gene: TRBJ2-1
v_gene: TRBV24-1
CDR3nt: TGTGCCACCAGTGATTTCCCCGGGACAGGGGTAGAGCAGTTCTTC
CDR3aa: CATSDFPGTGVEQFF

d_gene: .
abundance: once
j_gene: TRBJ2-2
v_gene: TRBV14
CDR3nt: TGTGCCAGCAGCAATGCGTGGACCGGGGAGCTGTTTTTT
CDR3aa: CASSNAWTGELFF

d_gene: TRBD1
abundance: once
j_gene: TRBJ1-5
v_gene: TRBV19
CDR3nt: TGTGCCAGTAGTCATCACCAGGGGGAGTGGGGTCAGCCCCAGCATTTT
CDR3aa: CASSHHQGEWGQPQHF

d_gene: .
abundance: .
j_gene: TRBJ2-5
v_gene: TRBV10-2
CDR3nt: TGCGCCAGCAGTGAGGCGTTGGTAGCGGCGCCAGAGACCCAGTACTTC
CDR3aa: CASSEALVAAPETQYF

d_gene: .
abundance: .
j_gene: TRBJ1-1
v_gene: TRBV11-3
CDR3nt: TGTGCCAGCAGCTTATCAGCGAACACTGAAGCTTTCTTT
CDR3aa: CASSLSANTEAFF

d_gene: .
abundance: .
j_gene: TRBJ1-5
v_gene: TRBV6-1
CDR3nt: TGTGCCAGCAGTGAAGGTAGGGCTTCACAGGGGCCCCAGCATTTT
CDR3aa: CASSEGRASQGPQHF

d_gene: .
abundance: .
j_gene: TRBJ1-5
v_gene: TRBV4-1
CDR3nt: TGCGCCAGCAGCCAAGTCCAGGTCGGCAATCAGCCCCAGCATTTT
CDR3aa: CASSQVQVGNQPQHF

d_gene: .
abundance: .
j_gene: TRBJ2-3
v_gene: TRBV21-1
CDR3nt: TGTGCCAGCAGCCCTGAGGACAGGGGGAGCACAGATACGCAGTATTTT
CDR3aa: CASSPEDRGSTDTQYF

d_gene: TRBD2
abundance: .
j_gene: TRBJ2-1
v_gene: TRBV11-1
CDR3nt: TGTGCCAGCAGCTTAGGGGGGACTACTCTACGGCAGTTCTTC
CDR3aa: CASSLGGTTLRQFF

d_gene: TRBD1
abundance: .
j_gene: TRBJ2-7
v_gene: TRBV12-3/TRBV12-4
CDR3nt: TGTGCCAGCAGCCCACAGGGGGGCTACGAGCAGTACTTC
CDR3aa: CASSPQGGYEQYF

d_gene: TRBD2
abundance: .
j_gene: TRBJ2-3
v_gene: TRBV19
CDR3nt: TGTGCCAGTAGTATAGCGGGAGGAGGCACAGATACGCAGTATTTT
CDR3aa: CASSIAGGGTDTQYF

d_gene: .
abundance: once
j_gene: TRBJ2-2
v_gene: TRBV27
CDR3nt: TGTGCCAGCAGTTTAGCGGGACAAGGCACCGGGGAGCTGTTTTTT
CDR3aa: CASSLAGQGTGELFF

d_gene: .
abundance: .
j_gene: TRBJ2-7
v_gene: TRBV30
CDR3nt: TGTGCCGGAAGGGGGGTTTTCAGGGACGAGCAGTACTTC
CDR3aa: CAGRGVFRDEQYF

d_gene: .
abundance: once
j_gene: TRBJ2-3
v_gene: TRBV30
CDR3nt: TGTGCCTGGAGGGGTGCGATTTCCCGCACAGATACGCAGTATTTT
CDR3aa: CAWRGAISRTDTQYF

d_gene: .
abundance: once
j_gene: TRBJ1-1
v_gene: TRBV5-6
CDR3nt: TGTGCCAGCAGCTTGGGCAGTGGGACTGAAGCTTTCTTT
CDR3aa: CASSLGSGTEAFF

d_gene: TRBD2
abundance: once
j_gene: TRBJ2-1
v_gene: TRBV18
CDR3nt: TGTGCCAGCTCACCACCGGGGCTAGCGGGAGGTATGAATGAGCAGTTCTTC
CDR3aa: CASSPPGLAGGMNEQFF

d_gene: .
abundance: few
j_gene: TRBJ2-7
v_gene: TRBV10-1
CDR3nt: TGCGCCAGCAGTGAGTCCGCGCGGACGGGCGGAGGAGAGCAGTACTTC
CDR3aa: CASSESARTGGGEQYF

d_gene: TRBD1
abundance: .
j_gene: TRBJ1-4
v_gene: TRBV15
CDR3nt: TGTGCCACCAGCAGAGAAGGGGGCTACGCAACTAATGAAAAACTGTTTTTT
CDR3aa: CATSREGGYATNEKLFF

d_gene: .
abundance: few
j_gene: TRBJ1-2
v_gene: TRBV24-1
CDR3nt: TGTGCCACCAGTGATTCCACAGGGTACTATGGCTACACCTTC
CDR3aa: CATSDSTGYYGYTF

d_gene: .
abundance: .
j_gene: TRBJ2-5
v_gene: TRBV29-1
CDR3nt: TGCAGCGTTGCTAAATCGGAGACCCAGTACTTC
CDR3aa: CSVAKSETQYF

d_gene: .
abundance: few
j_gene: TRBJ1-5
v_gene: TRBV3-1/TRBV3-2
CDR3nt: TGTGCCAGCAGCCGGGCAGGGCGCAATCAGCCCCAGCATTTT
CDR3aa: CASSRAGRNQPQHF

d_gene: TRBD1
abundance: .
j_gene: TRBJ1-5
v_gene: TRBV20-1
CDR3nt: TGCAGTGCTAGTGTAGGACAGGGGGCCGGCAATCAGCCCCAGCATTTT
CDR3aa: CSASVGQGAGNQPQHF

d_gene: .
abundance: .
j_gene: TRBJ1-2
v_gene: TRBV21-1
CDR3nt: TGTGCCAGCAGCCCCCAGGGGTATGGCTACACCTTC
CDR3aa: CASSPQGYGYTF

d_gene: .
abundance: .
j_gene: TRBJ2-3
v_gene: TRBV30
CDR3nt: TGTGCCTGGAGTGGACATAGGAAGAGTCGCACAGATACGCAGTATTTT
CDR3aa: CAWSGHRKSRTDTQYF

d_gene: .
abundance: .
j_gene: TRBJ2-1
v_gene: TRBV6-4
CDR3nt: TGTGCCAGCAGCCCCGGAGGGGCGGTCTCCTACAATGAGCAGTTCTTC
CDR3aa: CASSPGGAVSYNEQFF

d_gene: TRBD1
abundance: .
j_gene: TRBJ2-7
v_gene: TRBV6-1
CDR3nt: TGTGCCAGCAGTGGACCATTGGGACAGCCGTCCTACGAGCAGTACTTC
CDR3aa: CASSGPLGQPSYEQYF

d_gene: .
abundance: .
j_gene: TRBJ2-3
v_gene: TRBV18
CDR3nt: TGTGCCAGCTCACCGCCCCTAGGCGGGATGGATACGCAGTATTTT
CDR3aa: CASSPPLGGMDTQYF

d_gene: TRBD1
abundance: .
j_gene: TRBJ1-5
v_gene: TRBV10-2
CDR3nt: TGCGCCACTAGAGGGGGGACAGGCTCTTATAGCAATCAGCCCCAGCATTTT
CDR3aa: CATRGGTGSYSNQPQHF

d_gene: .
abundance: .
j_gene: TRBJ2-5
v_gene: TRBV4-1
CDR3nt: TGCGCCAGCAGCCAAGGTCCGCGAGAGACCCAGTACTTC
CDR3aa: CASSQGPRETQYF